This entry concerns a single T cell receptor beta chain. With 60 Vbeta and 13 Jbeta primers, the PCR was carried out. TCRdb's table, derived via immunoSEQ multiplex PCR, lists solely in-frame clones and lacks some. The table shows about 160,000 clones, with 84% occurring only once. This record comes from a study of cytomegalovirus exposure and HLA in healthy donors. This CDR3 is built from 13 residues. V lost 0 bases and J 8 bases, leaving 10 bases between the germline ends. Germline V gene sequence: CDR1 SNHLY, CDR2 FYNNEI. The clonotype comes from a man between 18 and 35 years old in good health and CMV-seronegative. The chain links TRBV2 to TRBJ1-2, with D perhaps matching TRBD1 (6 bases). What was sequenced was PBMCs. This CDR3 reads CASSEAAQGGYTF. CDR3 in DNA: TGTGCCAGCAGTGAAGCGGCACAGGGCGGCTACACCTTC.